These T cell receptor beta chains were read from a single sample in a study of CD8 T cells in ankylosing spondylitis. TCRdb reanalysed the 5' RACE reads using MiXCR and keeps one entry per CDR3 protein. The profile shows about 240,000 distinct CDR3 sequences, less than 10% of them singletons. Material for sequencing was blood, either unsorted or a sorted T cell fraction (not recorded which). The receptors originated from a male donor with ankylosing spondylitis or in good health (not recorded which). Each CDR3 is given with its conserved first and last residue. A D gene is named only where the DNA matches it firmly. The size field is filled for only some rows; it gives once, few, many or a size class.

d_gene: TRBD2; v_gene: TRBV20-1; j_gene: TRBJ2-1; abundance: many; CDR3aa: CSARDVGGTAYNEQFF; CDR3nt: TGCAGTGCTAGAGATGTGGGGGGGACCGCCTACAATGAGCAGTTCTTC
d_gene: TRBD2; v_gene: TRBV7-3; j_gene: TRBJ2-1; abundance: NA; CDR3aa: CASSSRSGRAAYNEQFF; CDR3nt: TGTGCCAGCAGCTCACGCAGCGGGAGGGCCGCCTACAATGAGCAGTTCTTC
d_gene: TRBD1; v_gene: TRBV12-3/TRBV12-4; j_gene: TRBJ2-3; abundance: many; CDR3aa: CASSPRQGGTDTQYF; CDR3nt: TGTGCCAGCAGCCCCCGACAGGGCGGCACAGATACGCAGTATTTT
d_gene: TRBD1; v_gene: TRBV5-6; j_gene: TRBJ2-5; abundance: few; CDR3aa: CASSLWARGLEETQYF; CDR3nt: TGTGCCAGCAGCTTGTGGGCCAGGGGGCTCGAGGAGACCCAGTACTTC
d_gene: TRBD1; v_gene: TRBV3-1; j_gene: TRBJ2-7; abundance: NA; CDR3aa: CASSHFGQGVSYEQYF; CDR3nt: TGTGCCAGCAGCCATTTCGGACAGGGGGTTTCCTACGAGCAGTACTTC
d_gene: NA; v_gene: TRBV20-1; j_gene: TRBJ2-1; abundance: many; CDR3aa: CSAPPSDPSSYNEQFF; CDR3nt: TGCAGTGCTCCTCCATCGGACCCGAGCTCCTACAATGAGCAGTTCTTC
d_gene: NA; v_gene: TRBV20-1; j_gene: TRBJ2-1; abundance: NA; CDR3aa: CSTSGNLLPGTRGLREQFF; CDR3nt: TGCAGTACTAGTGGAAATCTCTTGCCGGGGACAAGGGGGTTAAGGGAGCAGTTCTTC
d_gene: NA; v_gene: TRBV7-9; j_gene: TRBJ2-3; abundance: many; CDR3aa: CASSSPQGMSNSDTQYF; CDR3nt: TGTGCCAGCAGCTCCCCACAGGGCATGAGCAACTCAGATACGCAGTATTTT
d_gene: NA; v_gene: TRBV7-3; j_gene: TRBJ1-1; abundance: many; CDR3aa: CASSPGGLNTEAFF; CDR3nt: TGTGCCAGCAGCCCGGGGGGGCTGAACACTGAAGCTTTCTTT
d_gene: NA; v_gene: TRBV5-1; j_gene: TRBJ2-5; abundance: many; CDR3aa: CASSLRGLGETQYF; CDR3nt: TGCGCCAGCAGCTTGCGAGGGCTTGGAGAGACCCAGTACTTC
d_gene: TRBD1; v_gene: TRBV6-5; j_gene: TRBJ1-2; abundance: many; CDR3aa: CASSYTTGKNYGYTF; CDR3nt: TGTGCCAGCAGTTATACGACAGGGAAAAACTATGGCTACACCTTC
d_gene: TRBD2; v_gene: TRBV30; j_gene: TRBJ2-2; abundance: many; CDR3aa: CAWSGAGDGTGELFF; CDR3nt: TGTGCCTGGTCTGGCGCGGGAGACGGGACCGGGGAGCTGTTTTTT
d_gene: TRBD2; v_gene: TRBV20-1; j_gene: TRBJ2-1; abundance: NA; CDR3aa: CSARGAGSSYNEQFF; CDR3nt: TGCAGTGCGCGAGGAGCGGGGAGCTCCTACAATGAGCAGTTCTTC
d_gene: TRBD2; v_gene: TRBV7-2; j_gene: TRBJ2-5; abundance: NA; CDR3aa: CASSGGLAGGQETQYF; CDR3nt: TGTGCCAGCAGCGGGGGACTAGCGGGGGGGCAGGAGACCCAGTACTTC
d_gene: TRBD1; v_gene: TRBV5-8; j_gene: TRBJ2-5; abundance: few; CDR3aa: CASSRGTGSNQETQYF; CDR3nt: TGTGCCAGCAGCCGGGGGACAGGGTCCAACCAAGAGACCCAGTACTTC